What follows describes a single TCR beta chain. What it binds is unknown. Trimming removed 1 base from V and 7 bases from J, with 13 bases in between. Per germline, CDR1 SEHNR and CDR2 FQNEAQ (reference sequence). The CDR3 extends over 14 amino acids. Single viable CD3+CD4+CD8-CD45RO+ cells were sorted as the memory CD4+ T cells. This entry is derived from a study of memory CD4+ T cells and cytomegalovirus serostatus. On the study more broadly: Healthy Belgian adult donors included roughly ten CMV-positive and some 23 CMV-negative people.

Study-wide points: Of under 200 reported CMV TCRbeta sequences, around 63 were found in memory CD4+ repertoires. Repertoires predicted CMV serostatus with median bootstrapped AUC of about 0.96.

Original data processing: Out-of-frame sequences were removed, leaving around 2,000,000 distinct TCRbeta sequences. The table came from immunoSEQ multiplex PCR; TCRdb's copy has only in-frame clones and leaves some out. V and J calls and clone size are those listed in that table; D and trimming were worked out from the DNA. The sample holds 50,000 to 65,000 clones, 65% to 80% seen once. This rearrangement joins TRBV7-9 to TRBJ2-5; no reliable D call. This sequence was found in an adult in good health and CMV-seropositive. The sequenced material came from memory CD4+ T cells from blood. CDR3 nucleotide sequence: TGTGCCAGCAGCTTAGAGCTCCAGCATGGGACCCAGTACTTC. Its protein is CASSLELQHGTQYF.